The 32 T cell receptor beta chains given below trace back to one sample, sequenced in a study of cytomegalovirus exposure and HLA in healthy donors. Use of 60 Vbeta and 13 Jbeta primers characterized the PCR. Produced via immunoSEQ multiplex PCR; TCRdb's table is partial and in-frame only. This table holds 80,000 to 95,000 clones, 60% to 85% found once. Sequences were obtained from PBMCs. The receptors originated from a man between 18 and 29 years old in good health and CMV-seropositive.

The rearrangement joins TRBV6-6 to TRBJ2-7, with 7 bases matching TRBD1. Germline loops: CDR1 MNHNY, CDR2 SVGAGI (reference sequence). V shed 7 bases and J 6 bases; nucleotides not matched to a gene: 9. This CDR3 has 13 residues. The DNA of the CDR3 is TGTGCCAGCACCCACCGGGACAGTGTCGAGCAGTACTTC. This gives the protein CASTHRDSVEQYF.

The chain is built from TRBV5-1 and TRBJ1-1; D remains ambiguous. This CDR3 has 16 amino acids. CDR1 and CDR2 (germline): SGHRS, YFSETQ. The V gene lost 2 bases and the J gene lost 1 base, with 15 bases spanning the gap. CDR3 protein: CASSFWFGASNTEAFF. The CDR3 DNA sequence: TGCGCCAGCAGCTTCTGGTTCGGTGCCTCGAACACTGAAGCTTTCTTT.

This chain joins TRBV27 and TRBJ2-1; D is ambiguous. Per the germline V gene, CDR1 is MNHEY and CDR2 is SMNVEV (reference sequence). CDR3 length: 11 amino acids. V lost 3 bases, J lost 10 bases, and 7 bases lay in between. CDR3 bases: TGTGCCAGCAGTTTTAACGAGGAGCAGTTCTTC. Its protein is CASSFNEEQFF.

Here the CDR3 DNA reads TGTGCCAGCAGTCCTTCCGGACAGGGGATTTACAATGAGCAGTTCTTC. Its protein product is CASSPSGQGIYNEQFF. This chain connects TRBV6-4 to TRBJ2-1; the match to TRBD1 covers 9 bases. J gave up 4 bases and V 5 bases, and 9 bases lay outside the gene matches. The germline V gene encodes CDR1 MRHNA and CDR2 SNTAGT. The CDR3 sequence is 16 residues long.

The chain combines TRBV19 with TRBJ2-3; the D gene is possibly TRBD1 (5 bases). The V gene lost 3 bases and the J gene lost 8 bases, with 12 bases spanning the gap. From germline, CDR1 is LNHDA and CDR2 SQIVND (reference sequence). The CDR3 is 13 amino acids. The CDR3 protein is CASSIGGAGTQYF. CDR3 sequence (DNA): TGTGCCAGTAGTATTGGTGGGGCCGGTACGCAGTATTTT.

CDR3 amino acids: CASSLAGGSYEQYF. Here the CDR3 DNA reads TGTGCCAGCTCACTAGCGGGAGGGTCCTACGAGCAGTACTTC. The chain couples TRBV18 to TRBJ2-7, with 11 bases aligning to TRBD2. The CDR3 runs to 14 residues. With V trimmed by 4 bases and J by 1 base, 0 bases remained unmatched. Germline V lookup: CDR1 KGHSH, CDR2 LQKENI.

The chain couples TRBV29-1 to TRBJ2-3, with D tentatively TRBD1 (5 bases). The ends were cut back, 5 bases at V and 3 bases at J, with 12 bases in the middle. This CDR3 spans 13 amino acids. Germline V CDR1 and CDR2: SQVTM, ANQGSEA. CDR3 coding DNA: TGCAGCGTTCGCAGGGTTCATACAGATACGCAGTATTTT. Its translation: CSVRRVHTDTQYF.

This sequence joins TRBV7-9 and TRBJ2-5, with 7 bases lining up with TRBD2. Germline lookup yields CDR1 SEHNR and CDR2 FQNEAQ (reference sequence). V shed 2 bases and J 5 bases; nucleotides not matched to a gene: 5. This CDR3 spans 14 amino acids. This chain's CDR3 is CASSLRRGTETQYF. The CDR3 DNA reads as TGTGCCAGCAGCTTAAGGCGGGGGACGGAGACCCAGTACTTC.

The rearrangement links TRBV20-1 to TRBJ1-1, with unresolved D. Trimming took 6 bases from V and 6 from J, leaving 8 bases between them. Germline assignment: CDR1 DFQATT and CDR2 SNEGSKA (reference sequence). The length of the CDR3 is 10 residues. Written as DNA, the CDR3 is TGCAGTGCGCGAGCGGCTGAAGCTTTCTTT. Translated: CSARAAEAFF.

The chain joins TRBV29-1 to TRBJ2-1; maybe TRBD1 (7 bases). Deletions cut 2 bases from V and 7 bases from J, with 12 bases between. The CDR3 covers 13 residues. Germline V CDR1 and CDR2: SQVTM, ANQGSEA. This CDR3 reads CSVERQGGNEQFF. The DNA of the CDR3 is TGCAGCGTTGAAAGGCAGGGGGGAAATGAGCAGTTCTTC.

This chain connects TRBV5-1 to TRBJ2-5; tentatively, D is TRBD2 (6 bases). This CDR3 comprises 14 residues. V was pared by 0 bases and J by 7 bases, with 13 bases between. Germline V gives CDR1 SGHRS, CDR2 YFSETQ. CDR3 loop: CASSLADWRGTQYF. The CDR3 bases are TGCGCCAGCAGCTTGGCCGACTGGAGGGGGACCCAGTACTTC.

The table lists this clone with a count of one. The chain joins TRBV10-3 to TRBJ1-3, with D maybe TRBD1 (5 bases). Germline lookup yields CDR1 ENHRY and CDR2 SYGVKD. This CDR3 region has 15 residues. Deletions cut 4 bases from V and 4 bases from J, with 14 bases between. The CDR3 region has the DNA TGTGCCATCAGTGGCCCGGGAGGGGTCGGAAACACCATATATTTT. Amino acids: CAISGPGGVGNTIYF.

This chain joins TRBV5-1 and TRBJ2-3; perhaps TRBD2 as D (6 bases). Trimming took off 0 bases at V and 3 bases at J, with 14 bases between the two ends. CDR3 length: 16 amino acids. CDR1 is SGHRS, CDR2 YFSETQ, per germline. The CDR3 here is CASSLGLSGLTDTQYF. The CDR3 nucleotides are TGCGCCAGCAGCTTGGGGTTGAGCGGGTTGACAGATACGCAGTATTTT.

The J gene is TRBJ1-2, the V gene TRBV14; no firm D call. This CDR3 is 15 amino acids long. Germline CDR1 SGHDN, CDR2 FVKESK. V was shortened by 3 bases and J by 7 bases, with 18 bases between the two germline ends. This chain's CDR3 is CASSQFRTPSVGYTF. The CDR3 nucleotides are TGTGCCAGCAGCCAGTTCCGGACTCCTTCGGTTGGCTACACCTTC.

In DNA form, the CDR3 reads TGTGCCACCAGCAGAGATGGGCCGCGGGCCTACGAGCAGTACTTC. This encodes CATSRDGPRAYEQYF. The J gene is TRBJ2-7, the V gene TRBV15; tentatively, D is TRBD2 (5 bases). The V gene's germline CDR1 is LNHNV and CDR2 YYDKDF (reference sequence). Trimming removed 0 bases from V and 2 bases from J, with 11 bases in between. The CDR3 contains 15 residues.

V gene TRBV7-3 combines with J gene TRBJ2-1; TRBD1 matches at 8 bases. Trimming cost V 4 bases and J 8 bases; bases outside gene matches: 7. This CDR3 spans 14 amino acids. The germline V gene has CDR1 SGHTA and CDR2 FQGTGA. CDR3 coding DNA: TGTGCCAGCAGCTCGGGACAGGTGAATGATGAGCAGTTCTTC. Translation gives CASSSGQVNDEQFF. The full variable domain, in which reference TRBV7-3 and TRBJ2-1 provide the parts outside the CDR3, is GAGVSQTPSNKVTEKGKYVELRCDPISGHTALYWYRQSLGQGPEFLIYFQGTGAADDSGLPNDRFFAVRPEGSVSTLKIQRTERGDSAVYLCASSSGQVNDEQFFGPGTRLTVL.

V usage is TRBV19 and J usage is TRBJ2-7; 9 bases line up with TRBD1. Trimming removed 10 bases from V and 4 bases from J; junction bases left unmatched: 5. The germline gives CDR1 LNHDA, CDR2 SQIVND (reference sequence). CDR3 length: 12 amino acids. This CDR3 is CATRGQGYEQYF. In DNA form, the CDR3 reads TGTGCCACCCGGGGACAGGGTTACGAGCAGTACTTC.

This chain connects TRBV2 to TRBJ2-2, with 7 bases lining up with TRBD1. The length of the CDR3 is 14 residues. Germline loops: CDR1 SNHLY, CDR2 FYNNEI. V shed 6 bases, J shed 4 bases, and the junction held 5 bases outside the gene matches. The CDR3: CASSEDRSTGELFF. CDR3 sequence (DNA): TGTGCCAGCAGCGAGGACAGGTCCACCGGGGAGCTGTTTTTT.

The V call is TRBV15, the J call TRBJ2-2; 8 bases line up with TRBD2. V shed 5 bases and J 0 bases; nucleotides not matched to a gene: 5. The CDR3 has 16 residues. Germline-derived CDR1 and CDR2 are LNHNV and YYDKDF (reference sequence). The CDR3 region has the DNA TGTGCCACCAGCTCCTCGACTAGCGCGAACACCGGGGAGCTGTTTTTT. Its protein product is CATSSSTSANTGELFF. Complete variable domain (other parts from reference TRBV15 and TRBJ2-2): DAMVIQNPRYQVTQFGKPVTLSCSQTLNHNVMYWYQQKSSQAPKLLFHYYDKDFNNEADTPDNFQSRRPNTSFCFLDIRSPGLGDTAMYLCATSSSTSANTGELFFGEGSRLTVL.

The CDR3 DNA reads as TGTGCCAGCAGCCGACTAGCGGGGCAAGAGACCCAGTACTTC. Its translation: CASSRLAGQETQYF. V is TRBV27 and J is TRBJ2-5; 11 bases map to TRBD2. V lost 6 bases, J lost 2 bases, and 2 bases stayed unmatched. The V gene's germline CDR1 is MNHEY and CDR2 SMNVEV (reference sequence). This CDR3 contains 14 residues.

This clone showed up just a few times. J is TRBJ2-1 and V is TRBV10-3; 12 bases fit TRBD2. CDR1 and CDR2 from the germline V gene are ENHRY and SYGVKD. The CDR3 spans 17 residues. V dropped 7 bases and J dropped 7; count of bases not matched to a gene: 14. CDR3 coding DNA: TGTGCCATCACGCCCCATTCTAGCGGGAGGGGCTCGAATGAGCAGTTCTTC. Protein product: CAITPHSSGRGSNEQFF.

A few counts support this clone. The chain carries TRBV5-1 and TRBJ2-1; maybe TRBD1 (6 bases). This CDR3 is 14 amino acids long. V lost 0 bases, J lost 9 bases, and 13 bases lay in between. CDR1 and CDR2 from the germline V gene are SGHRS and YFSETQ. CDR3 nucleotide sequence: TGCGCCAGCAGCTTGGCCAAACAGGGTTTTGAGCAGTTCTTC. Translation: CASSLAKQGFEQFF.

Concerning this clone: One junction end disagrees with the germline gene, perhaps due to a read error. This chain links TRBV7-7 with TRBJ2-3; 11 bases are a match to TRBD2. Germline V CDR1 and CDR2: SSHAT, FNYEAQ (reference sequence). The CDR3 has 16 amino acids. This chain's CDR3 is CASSSSTSGITDTQYF. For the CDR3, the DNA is TGTGCTAGCAGCTCGTCGACTAGCGGGATCACAGATACGCAGTATTTT.

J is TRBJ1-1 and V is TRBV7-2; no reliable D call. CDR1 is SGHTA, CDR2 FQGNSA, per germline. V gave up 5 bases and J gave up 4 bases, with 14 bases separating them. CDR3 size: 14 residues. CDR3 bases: TGTGCCAGCAGCCCGAATAGCGTGGTCACTGAAGCTTTCTTT. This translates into CASSPNSVVTEAFF.

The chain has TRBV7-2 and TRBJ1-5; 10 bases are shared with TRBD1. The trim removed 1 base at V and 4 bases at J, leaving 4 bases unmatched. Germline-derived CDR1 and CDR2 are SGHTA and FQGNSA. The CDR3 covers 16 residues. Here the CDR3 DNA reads TGTGCCAGCAGCTTAGTGGGGACAGGGGCAAATCAGCCCCAGCATTTT. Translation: CASSLVGTGANQPQHF.

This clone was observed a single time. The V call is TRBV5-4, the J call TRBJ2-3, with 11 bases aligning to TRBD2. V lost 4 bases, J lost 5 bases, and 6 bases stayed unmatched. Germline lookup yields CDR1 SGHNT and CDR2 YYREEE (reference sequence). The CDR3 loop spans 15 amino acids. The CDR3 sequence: CASSALAGVGDTQYF. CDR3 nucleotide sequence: TGTGCCAGCAGCGCACTAGCGGGAGTGGGAGATACGCAGTATTTT.

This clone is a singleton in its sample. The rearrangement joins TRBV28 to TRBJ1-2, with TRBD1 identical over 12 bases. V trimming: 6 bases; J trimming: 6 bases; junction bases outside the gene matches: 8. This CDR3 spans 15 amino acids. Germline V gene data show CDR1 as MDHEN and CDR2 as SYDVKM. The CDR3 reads CASRVTGTGGDGYTF. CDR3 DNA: TGTGCCAGCAGGGTAACCGGGACAGGGGGCGATGGCTACACCTTC.

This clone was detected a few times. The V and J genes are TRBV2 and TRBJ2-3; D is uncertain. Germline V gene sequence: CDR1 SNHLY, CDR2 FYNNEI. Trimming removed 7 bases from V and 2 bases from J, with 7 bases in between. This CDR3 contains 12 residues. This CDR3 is CASNPYTDTQYF. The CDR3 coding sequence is TGTGCCAGCAACCCCTACACAGATACGCAGTATTTT.

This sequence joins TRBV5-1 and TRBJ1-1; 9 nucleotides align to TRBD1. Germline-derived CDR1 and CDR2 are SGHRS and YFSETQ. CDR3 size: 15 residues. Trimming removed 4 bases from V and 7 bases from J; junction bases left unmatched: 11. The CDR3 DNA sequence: TGCGCCAGCAGCGCGGGACAGGGTGGGGTGGATGAAGCTTTCTTT. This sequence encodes CASSAGQGGVDEAFF.

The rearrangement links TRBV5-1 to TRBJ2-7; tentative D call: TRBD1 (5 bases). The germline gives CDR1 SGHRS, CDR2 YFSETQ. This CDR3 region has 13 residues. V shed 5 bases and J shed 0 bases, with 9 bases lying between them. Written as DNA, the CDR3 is TGCGCCAGCAGACAGGACATCTCCTACGAGCAGTACTTC. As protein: CASRQDISYEQYF.

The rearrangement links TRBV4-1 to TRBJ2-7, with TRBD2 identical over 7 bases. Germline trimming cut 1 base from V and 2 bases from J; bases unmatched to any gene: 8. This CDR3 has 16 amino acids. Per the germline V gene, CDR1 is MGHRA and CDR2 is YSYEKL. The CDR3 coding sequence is TGCGCCAGCAGCCAAGGTGGGCTAGCGGAGGCCTACGAGCAGTACTTC. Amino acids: CASSQGGLAEAYEQYF.

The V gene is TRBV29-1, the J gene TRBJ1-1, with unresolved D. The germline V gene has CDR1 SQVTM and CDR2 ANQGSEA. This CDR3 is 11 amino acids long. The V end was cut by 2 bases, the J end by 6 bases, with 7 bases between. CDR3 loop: CSVEYFPEAFF. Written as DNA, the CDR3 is TGCAGCGTTGAATATTTCCCTGAAGCTTTCTTT.